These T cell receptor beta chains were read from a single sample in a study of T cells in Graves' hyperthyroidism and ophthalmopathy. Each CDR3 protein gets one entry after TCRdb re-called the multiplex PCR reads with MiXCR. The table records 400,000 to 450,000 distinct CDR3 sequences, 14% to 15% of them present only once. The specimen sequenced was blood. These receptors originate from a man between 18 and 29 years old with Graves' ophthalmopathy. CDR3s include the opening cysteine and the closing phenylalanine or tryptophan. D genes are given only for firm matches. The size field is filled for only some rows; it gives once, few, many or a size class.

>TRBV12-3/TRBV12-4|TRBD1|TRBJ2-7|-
CASSSRRQGEYEQYF
TGTGCCAGCAGTTCCCGGAGACAGGGGGAGTACGAGCAGTACTTC
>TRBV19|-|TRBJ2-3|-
CASSLAKGRSDTQYF
TGTGCCAGTAGTCTAGCAAAAGGGCGGTCAGATACGCAGTATTTT
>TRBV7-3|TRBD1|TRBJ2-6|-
CASSVQGALFSGANVLTF
TGTGCCAGCAGCGTACAGGGGGCTCTGTTCTCTGGGGCCAACGTCCTGACTTTC
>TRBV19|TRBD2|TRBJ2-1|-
CASSLLGLAGDEQFF
TGTGCCAGTAGTTTGTTGGGACTAGCGGGAGATGAGCAGTTCTTC
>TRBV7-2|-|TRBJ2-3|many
CASSPDGLTTDTQYF
TGTGCCAGCAGCCCGGACGGGCTTACGACAGATACGCAGTATTTT
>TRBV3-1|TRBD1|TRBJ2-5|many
CASSLTGANQETQYF
TGTGCCAGCAGCCTGACAGGGGCCAACCAAGAGACCCAGTACTTC
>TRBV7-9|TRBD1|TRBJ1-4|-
CASSSRQGKEKLFF
TGTGCCAGCAGCTCACGACAGGGCAAAGAAAAACTGTTTTTT
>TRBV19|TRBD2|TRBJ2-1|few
CASIGRAGLTYNEQFF
TGTGCCAGTATTGGTAGGGCGGGACTAACCTACAATGAGCAGTTCTTC
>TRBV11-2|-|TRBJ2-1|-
CASSLNRVLEGYNEQFF
TGTGCCAGCAGCTTAAACAGGGTCCTAGAGGGTTACAATGAGCAGTTCTTC
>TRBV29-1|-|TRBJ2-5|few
CSSHGGETQYF
TGCAGCTCCCACGGGGGAGAGACCCAGTACTTC
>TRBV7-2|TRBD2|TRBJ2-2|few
CASSPRLAPSTGELFF
TGTGCCAGCAGCCCGAGACTAGCCCCAAGCACCGGGGAGCTGTTTTTT
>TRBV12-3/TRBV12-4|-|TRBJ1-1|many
CASSLGLGGDTEAFF
TGTGCCAGCAGCCTCGGACTCGGGGGCGACACTGAAGCTTTCTTT
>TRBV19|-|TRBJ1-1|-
CASSPLWDYTEAFF
TGTGCCAGTAGTCCTCTCTGGGACTACACTGAAGCTTTCTTT
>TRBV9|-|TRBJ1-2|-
CASSVVPPSGYTF
TGTGCCAGCAGCGTAGTCCCTCCTAGCGGCTACACCTTC
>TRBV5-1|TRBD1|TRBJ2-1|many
CASVSGTGGVNEQFF
TGCGCCAGCGTTTCAGGGACAGGGGGCGTTAATGAGCAGTTCTTC
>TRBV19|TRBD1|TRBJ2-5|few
CASSIGPGQGGETQYF
TGTGCCAGTAGTATTGGCCCGGGACAGGGTGGCGAGACCCAGTACTTC
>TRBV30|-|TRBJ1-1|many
CAWSRGERTEAFF
TGTGCCTGGAGTCGGGGCGAACGAACTGAAGCTTTCTTT
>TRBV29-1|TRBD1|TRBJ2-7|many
CSVDPPGQGAHEQYF
TGCAGCGTTGACCCTCCGGGACAGGGGGCTCACGAGCAGTACTTC
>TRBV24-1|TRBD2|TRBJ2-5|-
CATSPGGGETQYF
TGTGCCACCAGTCCGGGGGGAGGAGAGACCCAGTACTTC
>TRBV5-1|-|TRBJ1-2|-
CASSLDLGGNYGYTF
TGCGCCAGCAGCTTGGACTTAGGAGGGAACTATGGCTACACCTTC
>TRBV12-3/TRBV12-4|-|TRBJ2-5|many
CASSLGIKETQYF
TGTGCCAGCAGTTTAGGGATTAAAGAGACCCAGTACTTC
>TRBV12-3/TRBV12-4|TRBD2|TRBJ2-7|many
CASRDSGGASYEQYF
TGTGCCAGCAGGGACTCGGGGGGGGCCTCCTACGAGCAGTACTTC
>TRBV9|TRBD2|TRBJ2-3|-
CASSERGGLTDTQYF
TGTGCCAGCAGCGAGCGGGGGGGCCTGACAGATACGCAGTATTTT
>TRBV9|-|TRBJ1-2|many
CASSNGRQPNYGYTF
TGTGCCAGCAGTAATGGGCGACAGCCCAACTATGGCTACACCTTC
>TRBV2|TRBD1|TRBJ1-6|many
CASSRQGLGSPLHF
TGTGCCAGCAGTCGACAGGGGCTAGGGTCACCCCTCCACTTT
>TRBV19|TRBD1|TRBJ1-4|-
CASRTGANEKLFF
TGTGCCAGTAGGACAGGGGCTAATGAAAAACTGTTTTTT
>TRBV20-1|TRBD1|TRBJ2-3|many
CSATGTGYLWTDTQYF
TGCAGTGCTACCGGGACAGGGTATTTGTGGACAGATACGCAGTATTTT
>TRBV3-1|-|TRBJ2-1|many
CASSQRVGSYNEQFF
TGTGCCAGCAGCCAGCGGGTCGGGTCCTACAATGAGCAGTTCTTC
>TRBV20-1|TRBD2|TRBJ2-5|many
CSAIGLAGVQETQYF
TGCAGTGCTATTGGACTAGCGGGGGTACAAGAGACCCAGTACTTC
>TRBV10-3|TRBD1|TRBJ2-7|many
CAISTGQGVYEQYF
TGTGCCATCAGCACGGGACAGGGGGTCTACGAGCAGTACTTC
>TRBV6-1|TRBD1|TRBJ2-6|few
CASSRTGGAGGANVLTF
TGTGCCAGCAGTAGGACAGGGGGGGCTGGAGGGGCCAACGTCCTGACTTTC
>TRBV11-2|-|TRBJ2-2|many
CASSSLGSTGELFF
TGTGCCAGCAGCTCCCTCGGGAGCACCGGGGAGCTGTTTTTT
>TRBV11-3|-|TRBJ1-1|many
CASSLARGGYDAFF
TGTGCCAGCAGCTTAGCACGGGGGGGATATGACGCTTTCTTT
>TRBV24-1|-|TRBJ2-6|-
CATSDQSSGANVLTF
TGTGCCACCAGTGATCAGAGCTCTGGGGCCAACGTCCTGACTTTC
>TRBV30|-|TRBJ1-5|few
CAWRSPNSNQPQHF
TGTGCCTGGAGATCCCCCAATAGCAATCAGCCCCAGCATTTT
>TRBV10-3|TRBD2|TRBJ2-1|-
CAISTQTSGGYNEQFF
TGTGCCATCAGTACCCAGACTAGCGGGGGGTACAATGAGCAGTTCTTC
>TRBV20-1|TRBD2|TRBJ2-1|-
CSASGTSGENEQFF
TGCAGTGCTTCCGGGACTAGCGGGGAAAATGAGCAGTTCTTC
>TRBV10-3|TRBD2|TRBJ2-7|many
CAISEPWTSGVTYEQYF
TGTGCCATCAGTGAACCCTGGACTAGCGGGGTTACCTACGAGCAGTACTTC
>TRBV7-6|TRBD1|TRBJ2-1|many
CASSLRDSYNEQFF
TGTGCCAGCAGCCTAAGGGACAGTTACAATGAGCAGTTCTTC
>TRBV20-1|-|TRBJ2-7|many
CSARASTRGRPEQYF
TGCAGTGCCAGAGCCAGCACTCGGGGCAGGCCGGAGCAGTACTTC
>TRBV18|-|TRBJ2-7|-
CASSPPGLRSEQYF
TGTGCCAGCTCACCACCCGGGTTGCGGAGCGAGCAGTACTTC
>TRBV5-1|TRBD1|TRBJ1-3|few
CASREQGAPGNTIYF
TGCGCCAGCAGGGAACAGGGGGCGCCAGGAAACACCATATATTTT
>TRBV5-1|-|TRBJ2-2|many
CASSLNTGELFF
TGTGCCAGCAGTTTGAACACCGGGGAGCTGTTTTTT
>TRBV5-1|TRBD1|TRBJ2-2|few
CASSFTPGQGASGELFF
TGCGCCAGCAGCTTTACCCCGGGACAGGGGGCGAGCGGGGAGCTGTTTTTT
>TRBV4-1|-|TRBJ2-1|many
CASSQGDPRWQFF
TGCGCCAGCAGCCAGGGGGACCCTAGGTGGCAGTTCTTC
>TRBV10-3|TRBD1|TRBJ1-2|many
CAISHTGGNYGYTF
TGTGCCATCAGCCACACAGGGGGCAACTATGGCTACACCTTC
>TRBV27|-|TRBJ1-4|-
CASRGGPRTNEKLFF
TGTGCCAGCAGGGGGGGGCCCCGAACTAATGAAAAACTGTTTTTT
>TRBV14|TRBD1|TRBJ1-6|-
CASSQRQGLYNSPLHF
TGTGCCAGCAGCCAACGACAGGGCCTCTATAATTCACCCCTCCACTTT
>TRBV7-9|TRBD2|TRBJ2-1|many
CASSLGREKGNEQFF
TGTGCCAGCAGCTTAGGGCGGGAGAAGGGTAATGAGCAGTTCTTC
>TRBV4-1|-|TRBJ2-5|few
CASSQDQSWVETQYF
TGCGCCAGCAGCCAAGACCAGTCCTGGGTAGAGACCCAGTACTTC
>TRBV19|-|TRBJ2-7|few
CASSIATVSYEQYF
TGTGCCAGTAGTATAGCGACAGTCTCCTACGAGCAGTACTTC
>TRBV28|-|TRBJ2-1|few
CASSLQWISYNEQFF
TGTGCCAGCAGTTTACAGTGGATTTCCTACAATGAGCAGTTCTTC
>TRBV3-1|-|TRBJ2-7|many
CASSQGRDGAYEQYF
TGTGCCAGCAGCCAAGGCCGGGACGGTGCCTACGAGCAGTACTTC
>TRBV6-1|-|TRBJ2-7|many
CASSAGRGPSYEQYF
TGTGCCAGCAGTGCTGGTCGCGGTCCCAGCTACGAGCAGTACTTC
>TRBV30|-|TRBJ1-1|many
CAWNALNTEAFF
TGTGCCTGGAACGCGTTGAACACTGAAGCTTTCTTT